Below, one T cell receptor (beta chain) is given with its context. The CDR3 has 16 residues. Losses at the gene ends were 5 bases for V and 2 bases for J; bases not matched to a gene: 14. Germline V gene data show CDR1 as SQVTM and CDR2 as ANQGSEA. The method was immunoSEQ multiplex PCR; TCRdb's version includes in-frame clones alone and lacks a portion of them. The data hold about 64,000 clones, with 90% to 97% observed a single time. The record originates from a study of T cell changes during pregnancy in multiple sclerosis. The clonotype was recovered from a female donor with multiple sclerosis, enrolled in a pregnancy study. This chain links TRBV29-1 with TRBJ2-7; the match to TRBD2 covers 8 bases. Material: CD8+ T cells from peripheral blood mononuclear cells, obtained after pregnancy. The chain's CDR3 is CSVSYPLAALTYEQYF. The CDR3 DNA is TGCAGCGTTTCCTACCCACTAGCGGCTTTAACCTACGAGCAGTACTTC.